Detailed here is one T cell receptor beta chain. Its antigen is undetermined. The sample is drawn from a study of CXCR3-negative and CXCR3-positive naive CD8 T cells. Study conclusions and caveats: Naive CXCR3-positive and CXCR3-negative cells shared TRBV-TRBJ usage; memory cells diverged. CXCR3-positive naive cells carried more hydrophobic TRB CDR3s than CXCR3-negative naive cells did. Diversity ran similarly high across both naive subsets but far lower in memory CD8+ cells.

UMI-labeled 5' RACE TRB cDNA libraries were prepared from the cells. TCRdb derives one entry per CDR3 protein from the 5' RACE reads, leaving out DNA. This table lists some 140,000 distinct CDR3 sequences. CD45RO-CCR7+CD27+CD95- cells counted as naive CD8+ T cells. Germline V gene sequence: CDR1 SEHNR, CDR2 FQNEAQ (reference sequence). CDR3 size: 16 residues. The receptor's source is a human donor in good health. Some clones in this sample may be carry-over from other donors' samples. V usage is TRBV7-9 and J usage is TRBJ1-2; the TCRdb call, TRBD1, lacks DNA for checking. The sequenced sample was naive CXCR3+ CD8+ T cells from blood. Subset reported: CD45RO-CCR7+CD27+CD95- naive CD8+ T cells expressing CXCR3 (TNR3+). The chain's CDR3 is CASSSGTGGGGYGYTF.